Listed here are 26 T cell receptor beta chains from one sample, sequenced in a study of beta chain features in type 1 diabetes. The authors reverse transcribed all of the isolated RNA, so sequencing captured expressed TCRB transcripts. Produced via immunoSEQ multiplex PCR; TCRdb's table is partial and in-frame only. The sample lists roughly 400,000 clones; around 16% were seen once. Sequencing was performed on naive CD4+ T cells from blood. These receptors were collected from a young woman in good health.

The chain couples TRBV9 to TRBJ2-3; 15 bases align to TRBD2. Germline V lookup: CDR1 SGDLS, CDR2 YYNGEE. The J segment lost 5 bases and the V segment lost 3 bases, leaving 7 bases of the junction unmatched. The CDR3 loop spans 17 amino acids. CDR3 sequence (DNA): TGTGCCAGCAGCGCGAAGGGGACTAGCGGGAGGTTAGATACGCAGTATTTT. Its protein product is CASSAKGTSGRLDTQYF.

The chain is built from TRBV18 and TRBJ1-5; D unclear. Trimming cost V 3 bases and J 9 bases, with 9 bases left between them. In germline, CDR1 is KGHSH, CDR2 LQKENI. The CDR3 totals 12 residues. The CDR3, as DNA: TGTGCCAGCTCACCGTACGAGGGGCCCCAGCATTTT. Translated: CASSPYEGPQHF.

The genes are TRBV6-4 and TRBJ2-1; D unresolved. The CDR3 has 13 amino acids. CDR1 is MRHNA and CDR2 is SNTAGT in the germline V gene. Trimming cost V 4 bases and J 5 bases, with 9 bases left between them. For the CDR3, the DNA is TGTGCCAGCAGTGCTAGTCTGCACAATGAGCAGTTCTTC. Protein product: CASSASLHNEQFF.

This clone was observed a handful of times. This chain connects TRBV28 to TRBJ1-5; 11 nucleotides match TRBD1. CDR1 is MDHEN, CDR2 SYDVKM, per germline. This CDR3 contains 14 residues. The J segment lost 5 bases and the V segment lost 5 bases, leaving 2 bases of the junction unmatched. As DNA, the CDR3 is TGTGCCAGCAGTGGGGGACAGGGGGATCAGCCCCAGCATTTT. Protein: CASSGGQGDQPQHF.

The CDR3 spells CASSLALSGPEWEKLFF. CDR3 nucleotide sequence: TGTGCCAGCAGCTTAGCGCTCTCAGGGCCCGAATGGGAAAAACTGTTTTTT. The rearrangement joins TRBV7-9 to TRBJ1-4, with a possible D match to TRBD1 (5 bases). V lost 0 bases and J lost 8, with 19 bases in between. This CDR3 has 17 amino acids. Per germline, CDR1 SEHNR and CDR2 FQNEAQ (reference sequence).

In this sample, this clone turned up a few times. The chain links TRBV28 to TRBJ2-2; 12 positions agree with TRBD2. Unmatched junction bases numbered 9, after V lost 2 bases and J lost 8 bases. The CDR3 is 17 amino acids. The germline V gene encodes CDR1 MDHEN and CDR2 SYDVKM. The CDR3 nucleotides are TGTGCCAGCAGTTTAGGACCACTAGCGGGAGGCTCGGGGGAGCTGTTTTTT. It is translated as CASSLGPLAGGSGELFF.

In its sample, this clone was seen a few times. The chain couples TRBV5-4 to TRBJ2-1; TRBD2 matches at 11 bases. V shed 4 bases, J shed 4 bases, and the junction held 4 bases outside the gene matches. This CDR3 comprises 15 residues. Germline lookup yields CDR1 SGHNT and CDR2 YYREEE (reference sequence). The CDR3 loop reads CASSAGLAVYNEQFF. In DNA form, the CDR3 reads TGTGCCAGCAGCGCGGGACTAGCGGTGTACAATGAGCAGTTCTTC.

This clone has more than one count but fewer than ten. Other nucleotide sequences in the sample specify the same CDR3. This chain joins TRBV19 and TRBJ2-7, with a tentative D call TRBD2 (5 bases). From germline, CDR1 is LNHDA and CDR2 SQIVND (reference sequence). The CDR3 runs 12 residues. Trimming removed 3 bases at V and 3 bases at J, with 6 bases between. The CDR3 is CASSIAGYEQYF. CDR3 sequence (DNA): TGTGCCAGTAGTATTGCGGGCTACGAGCAGTACTTC.

This clone has more than one count but fewer than ten. The chain uses TRBV29-1 and TRBJ1-2, with D hard to call. Trimming pared 2 bases from V and 4 bases from J, leaving 11 bases between. CDR1 and CDR2 from the germline V gene are SQVTM and ANQGSEA. The CDR3 has 13 amino acids. CDR3 region: CSVEQRLGYGYTF. CDR3 DNA sequence: TGCAGCGTTGAACAGAGACTGGGCTATGGCTACACCTTC.

The table lists this clone with a few counts. This chain joins TRBV30 and TRBJ2-2; 10 bases align to TRBD1. The CDR3 extends over 13 amino acids. With V trimmed by 8 bases and J by 7 bases, 7 bases remained unmatched. Germline lookup yields CDR1 GTSNPN and CDR2 SVGIG (reference sequence). CDR3 amino acids: CAGGQGISGELFF. The CDR3 bases are TGTGCCGGGGGACAGGGGATCAGCGGGGAGCTGTTTTTT. The full variable domain, in which reference TRBV30 and TRBJ2-2 provide the parts outside the CDR3, is SQTIHQWPATLVQPVGSPLSLECTVEGTSNPNLYWYRQAAGRGLQLLFYSVGIGQISSEVPQNLSASRPQDRQFILSSKKLLLSDSGFYLCAGGQGISGELFFGEGSRLTVL.

The V and J genes are TRBV7-2 and TRBJ2-5; D is perhaps TRBD1 (5 bases). This CDR3 has 14 residues. V was pared by 2 bases and J by 5 bases, with 12 bases between. Germline CDR1 is SGHTA and CDR2 is FQGNSA. The CDR3 is CASSLLRVGETQYF. In nucleotides, the CDR3 is TGTGCCAGCAGCTTACTCAGGGTCGGTGAGACCCAGTACTTC.

The chain joins TRBV30 to TRBJ1-4; 9 bases align to TRBD1. In germline, CDR1 is GTSNPN, CDR2 SVGIG (reference sequence). The V and J ends lost 5 bases and 5 bases, in that order; junction bases with no gene match: 6. The CDR3 consists of 14 residues. The CDR3 region is CAWGRQGGNEKLFF. DNA of the CDR3: TGTGCCTGGGGCCGACAGGGGGGAAATGAAAAACTGTTTTTT.

This chain joins TRBV7-2 and TRBJ2-1; TRBD1 matches 7 bases. J gave up 6 bases and V 1 base, and 9 bases lay outside the gene matches. Per the germline V gene, CDR1 is SGHTA and CDR2 is FQGNSA. There are 16 residues in the CDR3. The CDR3 DNA sequence: TGTGCCAGCAGCTTAGACAGGGGTCGCCATTTCAATGAGCAGTTCTTC. Protein: CASSLDRGRHFNEQFF.

This clone showed up just a few times. This chain links TRBV29-1 with TRBJ2-5; 10 nucleotides line up with TRBD2. Germline CDR1 reads SQVTM; CDR2 reads ANQGSEA. V lost 7 bases and J lost 5; bases outside the gene matches: 10. The CDR3 length is 14 residues. CDR3 sequence (DNA): TGCAGCGATCGATCTAGCGGGAGAGGCGAGACCCAGTACTTC. Encoded protein: CSDRSSGRGETQYF.

The CDR3, as DNA: TGTGCCAGCAGTGACGACAATGAGCAGTTCTTC. Its protein is CASSDDNEQFF. The chain joins TRBV6-1 to TRBJ2-1; D is uncertain. This CDR3 is 11 amino acids long. V gave up 3 bases and J gave up 5 bases, with 2 bases separating them. Germline-derived CDR1 and CDR2 are MNHNS and SASEGT.

The chain recombines TRBV7-2 with TRBJ1-2; TRBD1 is a possible D gene (6 bases). The CDR3 is 15 residues long. The V gene's germline CDR1 is SGHTA and CDR2 FQGNSA. V gave up 5 bases and J gave up 9 bases, with 22 bases separating them. CDR3: CASSPRQGPPIRYTF. CDR3 sequence (DNA): TGTGCCAGCAGCCCGCGGCAGGGGCCCCCTATCCGCTACACCTTC.

This clone occurred once. The genes are TRBV5-4 and TRBJ2-5; possible D gene TRBD1, 6 bases. The CDR3 is 17 residues long. V lost 4 bases and J lost 1, with 20 bases in between. Germline CDR1 SGHNT, CDR2 YYREEE (reference sequence). The CDR3 loop reads CASSVSGGRGLQETQYF. CDR3 coding DNA: TGTGCCAGCAGCGTAAGTGGGGGCAGGGGCCTCCAAGAGACCCAGTACTTC. The entire variable domain, with the rest obtained from reference TRBV5-4 and TRBJ2-5, is as follows: ETGVTQSPTHLIKTRGQQVTLRCSSQSGHNTVSWYQQALGQGPQFIFQYYREEENGRGNFPPRFSGLQFPNYSSELNVNALELDDSALYLCASSVSGGRGLQETQYFGPGTRLLVL.

This clone was seen more than once but under ten times. The gene calls are TRBV5-1 and TRBJ2-7; 13 positions agree with TRBD2. V was pared by 4 bases and J by 2 bases, with 3 bases of the junction left unmatched. Germline V gives CDR1 SGHRS, CDR2 YFSETQ. This CDR3 contains 15 residues. DNA of the CDR3: TGCGCCAGCAGCCCGGGGACTAGCGGGACCTACGAGCAGTACTTC. Translation gives CASSPGTSGTYEQYF.

This chain links TRBV6-5 with TRBJ1-1; a possible D gene is TRBD1 (5 bases). V shed 9 bases and J shed 6 bases, with 17 bases lying between them. Germline assignment: CDR1 MNHEY and CDR2 SVGAGI. The CDR3 is made up of 13 amino acids. The CDR3 spells CASCAGWRAEAFF. The DNA of the CDR3 is TGTGCCAGTTGTGCAGGGTGGAGGGCTGAAGCTTTCTTT.

V gene TRBV18 combines with J gene TRBJ2-1; 9 bases match TRBD2. The J segment lost 0 bases and the V segment lost 0 bases, leaving 3 bases of the junction unmatched. Germline CDR1 is KGHSH and CDR2 is LQKENI. This CDR3 comprises 17 residues. The CDR3 loop reads CASSPPGLASSYNEQFF. The CDR3 bases are TGTGCCAGCTCACCACCGGGACTAGCAAGCTCCTACAATGAGCAGTTCTTC.

This clone was seen a few times. The chain carries TRBV30 and TRBJ1-1; 10 nucleotides align to TRBD1. Trimming took 3 bases from V and 4 from J; bases not matched to a gene: 17. The CDR3 totals 18 residues. Germline V gene data show CDR1 as GTSNPN and CDR2 as SVGIG (reference sequence). DNA of the CDR3: TGTGCCTGGAGCCAGGGACAGGGGCCCCGTCTAATGGTCACTGAAGCTTTCTTT. Translating gives CAWSQGQGPRLMVTEAFF.

This clone was detected only a few times. This chain uses TRBV30 with TRBJ2-7; no clear D. The CDR3 extends over 11 amino acids. Deletions cut 8 bases from V and 2 bases from J, with 10 bases between. CDR1 and CDR2 from the germline V gene are GTSNPN and SVGIG (reference sequence). The CDR3 coding sequence is TGTGCCCCAACTCGGGCCTACGAGCAGTACTTC. It is translated as CAPTRAYEQYF.

This clone was seen a handful of times. The V call is TRBV30, the J call TRBJ2-2, with 9 bases that match TRBD1. CDR1 and CDR2 from the germline V gene are GTSNPN and SVGIG (reference sequence). J was trimmed by 1 base and V by 4 bases; bases with no gene match: 16. The CDR3 consists of 19 residues. This chain's CDR3 is CAWNSPDRGFVGNTGELFF. The CDR3 bases are TGTGCCTGGAATTCCCCGGACAGGGGATTCGTTGGGAACACCGGGGAGCTGTTTTTT.

A few counts support this clone. The chain employs TRBV29-1 and TRBJ1-2; possible D gene TRBD1, 5 bases. CDR3 length equals 14 residues. Trimming removed 1 base from V and 4 bases from J, with 13 bases in between. The germline V gene encodes CDR1 SQVTM and CDR2 ANQGSEA. CDR3 amino acids: CSVEGEVGAYGYTF. Written as DNA, the CDR3 is TGCAGCGTTGAAGGGGAGGTTGGGGCCTATGGCTACACCTTC.

The CDR3 coding sequence is TGTGCCAGCAGTCCTCCTGGTAGCGCGAACACTGAAGCTTTCTTT. Translation: CASSPPGSANTEAFF. The chain carries TRBV28 and TRBJ1-1, with D uncertain. The germline CDR1 and CDR2 sequences are MDHEN and SYDVKM. V shed 5 bases and J shed 1 base, with 14 bases lying between them. This CDR3 spans 15 amino acids.

The genes are TRBV7-8 and TRBJ1-4; tentative D call: TRBD1 (6 bases). From germline, CDR1 is SGHVS and CDR2 FQNEAQ. Trimming shortened V by 3 bases and J by 7 bases, and 15 bases separated the two germline ends. This CDR3 has 15 amino acids. The CDR3 coding sequence is TGTGCCAGCAGCTTTCTCCAGGGGAATGGTGAAAAACTGTTTTTT. Translating it yields CASSFLQGNGEKLFF.